This is a list of T cell receptor beta chains from one sample in a study of blood T cell repertoires in COVID-19. TCRdb's table, derived via immunoSEQ multiplex PCR, lists solely in-frame clones and lacks some. The sample holds 250,000 to 350,000 clones, around 87% seen once. Sequenced material: peripheral blood. The receptors derive from a woman aged 45-65 years who had recovered from COVID-19. The CDR3 runs from the conserved cysteine through the conserved F or W. The D gene is left open where the match is weak. Clone size appears in some rows only: once, few, many, or a class for an expanded clone.

>-|-|TRBV11-2|16|TRBJ2-2
TGTGCCAGCTCGCGGTTAAGGGGGAAGAACACCGGGGAGCTGTTTTTT
CASSRLRGKNTGELFF
>TRBD2|-|TRBV30|15|TRBJ2-7
TGTGCCTGGAGTCTAATGGGGACTAGTGCATACGAGCAGTACTTC
CAWSLMGTSAYEQYF
>-|-|TRBV12-5|15|TRBJ2-1
TGTGCTAGTGGAAACGGACAGACCTCCTACAATGAGCAGTTCTTC
CASGNGQTSYNEQFF
>TRBD2|-|TRBV2|16|TRBJ2-5
TGTGCCAGCAGGAGCTGGACTAGCGGGGGGGAAGAGACCCAGTACTTC
CASRSWTSGGEETQYF
>-|-|TRBV5-1|15|TRBJ1-1
TGCGCCAGCAGCTTCAACGGTCCCTCTAGGACTGAAGCTTTCTTT
CASSFNGPSRTEAFF
>-|-|TRBV28|17|TRBJ2-1
TGTGCCAGCAGTTTTATGTTAAAAGCCCTTAGAGACAATGAGCAGTTCTTC
CASSFMLKALRDNEQFF
>-|-|TRBV19|15|TRBJ2-1
TGTGCCACGACGGAGGGGGGGTCATCCTACAATGAGCAGTTCTTC
CATTEGGSSYNEQFF
>-|once|TRBV28|12|TRBJ2-2
TGTGCTACAGGGAAGGGGCGCAGCGAGCTGTTTTTT
CATGKGRSELFF
>-|-|TRBV7-9|11|TRBJ1-1
TGTGCCAGCAGCTTAAGGGGTCGGGCTTTCTTT
CASSLRGRAFF
>-|-|TRBV7-2|11|TRBJ1-2
TGTGCCAGCAGCTTCGAAGCGGGCTACACCTTC
CASSFEAGYTF
>-|few|TRBV4-3|14|TRBJ1-1
TGCGCCAGCACCTCTGGTGGGCGCGAGACTGAAGCTTTCTTT
CASTSGGRETEAFF
>-|few|TRBV7-2|14|TRBJ1-2
TGTGCCAGCAGCCTCGGGGGTCGGATAGTTGGCTACACCTTC
CASSLGGRIVGYTF